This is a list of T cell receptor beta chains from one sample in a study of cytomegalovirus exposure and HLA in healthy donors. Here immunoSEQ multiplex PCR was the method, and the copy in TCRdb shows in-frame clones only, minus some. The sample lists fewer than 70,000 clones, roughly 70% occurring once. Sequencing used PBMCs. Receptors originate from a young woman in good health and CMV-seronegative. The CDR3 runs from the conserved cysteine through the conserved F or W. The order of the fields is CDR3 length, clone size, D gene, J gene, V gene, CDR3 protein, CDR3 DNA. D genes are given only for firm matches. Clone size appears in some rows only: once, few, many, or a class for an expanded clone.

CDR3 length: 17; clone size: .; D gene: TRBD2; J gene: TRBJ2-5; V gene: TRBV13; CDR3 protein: CASSLSRASGEQETQYF; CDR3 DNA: TGTGCCAGCAGCTTAAGCCGGGCTAGCGGGGAGCAAGAGACCCAGTACTTC
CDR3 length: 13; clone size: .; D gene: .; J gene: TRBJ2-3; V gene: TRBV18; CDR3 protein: CASSQGAEDTQYF; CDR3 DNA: TGTGCCAGCTCACAGGGAGCGGAAGATACGCAGTATTTT
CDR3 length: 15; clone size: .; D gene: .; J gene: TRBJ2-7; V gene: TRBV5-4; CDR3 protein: CASSLAMAGAVEQYF; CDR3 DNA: TGTGCCAGCAGCTTGGCCATGGCGGGGGCCGTCGAGCAGTACTTC
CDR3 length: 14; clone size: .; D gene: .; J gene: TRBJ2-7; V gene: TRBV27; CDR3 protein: CASSLRQSYYEQYF; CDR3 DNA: TGTGCCAGCAGTTTGCGACAGAGTTACTACGAGCAGTACTTC
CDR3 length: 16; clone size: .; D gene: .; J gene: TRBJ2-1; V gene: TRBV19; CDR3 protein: CASSIDQGYLRHEQFF; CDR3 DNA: TGTGCCAGTAGTATAGATCAGGGCTACCTAAGGCATGAGCAGTTCTTC
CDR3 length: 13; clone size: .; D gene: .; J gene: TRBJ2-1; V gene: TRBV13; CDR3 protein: CASSLGPDNEQFF; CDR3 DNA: TGTGCCAGCAGCTTAGGTCCCGACAATGAGCAGTTCTTC
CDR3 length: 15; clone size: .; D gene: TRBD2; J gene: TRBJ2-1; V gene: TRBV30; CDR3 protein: CGLDFGAGGLGEQFF; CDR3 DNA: TGTGGCCTGGACTTTGGAGCGGGGGGTCTTGGTGAGCAGTTCTTC
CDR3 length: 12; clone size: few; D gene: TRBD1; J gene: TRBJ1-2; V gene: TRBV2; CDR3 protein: CASSGTGIGYTF; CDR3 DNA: TGTGCCAGCAGTGGGACAGGGATCGGCTACACCTTC
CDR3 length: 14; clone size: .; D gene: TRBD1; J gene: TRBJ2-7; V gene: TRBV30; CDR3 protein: CAWTRDRGPYEQYF; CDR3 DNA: TGTGCCTGGACTCGGGACAGGGGGCCCTACGAGCAGTACTTC
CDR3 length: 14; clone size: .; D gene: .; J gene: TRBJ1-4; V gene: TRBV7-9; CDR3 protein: CASSHDWTDEKLFF; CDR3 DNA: TGTGCCAGCAGCCACGATTGGACAGATGAAAAACTGTTTTTT
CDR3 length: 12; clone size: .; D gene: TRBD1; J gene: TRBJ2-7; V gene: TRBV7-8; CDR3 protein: CASSFDRGTQYF; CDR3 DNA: TGTGCCAGCAGTTTCGACAGGGGAACGCAGTACTTC
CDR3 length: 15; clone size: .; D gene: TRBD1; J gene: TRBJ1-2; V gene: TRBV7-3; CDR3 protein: CAAVAGQGSKYGYTF; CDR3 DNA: TGTGCCGCCGTGGCGGGACAGGGAAGTAAGTATGGCTACACCTTC
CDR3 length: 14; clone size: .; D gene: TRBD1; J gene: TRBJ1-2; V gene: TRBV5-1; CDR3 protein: CASSFGQGAPGYTF; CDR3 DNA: TGCGCCAGCAGCTTCGGACAGGGGGCGCCGGGCTACACCTTC
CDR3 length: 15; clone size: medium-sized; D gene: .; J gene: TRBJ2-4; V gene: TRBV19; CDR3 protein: CASSIIREAKNIQYF; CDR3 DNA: TGTGCCAGTAGTATCATTAGGGAGGCCAAAAACATTCAGTACTTC
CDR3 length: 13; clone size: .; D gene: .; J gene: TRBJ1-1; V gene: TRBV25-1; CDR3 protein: CASSEVGGTEAFF; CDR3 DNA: TGTGCCAGCAGTGAGGTCGGGGGTACTGAAGCTTTCTTT
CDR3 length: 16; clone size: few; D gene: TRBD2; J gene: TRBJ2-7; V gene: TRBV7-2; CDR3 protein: CASSSPLRRGGHEQYF; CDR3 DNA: TGTGCCAGCAGCTCACCCCTTCGGCGGGGGGGCCACGAGCAGTACTTC
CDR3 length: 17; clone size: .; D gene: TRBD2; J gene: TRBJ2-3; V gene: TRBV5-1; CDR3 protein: CASSLWKRGASTDTQYF; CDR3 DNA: TGCGCCAGCAGCTTGTGGAAGCGGGGGGCAAGCACAGATACGCAGTATTTT
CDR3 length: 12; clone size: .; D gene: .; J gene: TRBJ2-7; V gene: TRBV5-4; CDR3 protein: CASSFYPYEQYF; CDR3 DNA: TGTGCCAGCAGCTTTTATCCCTACGAGCAGTACTTC
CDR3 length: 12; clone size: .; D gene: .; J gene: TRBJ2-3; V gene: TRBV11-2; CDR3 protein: CASSLVSDTQYF; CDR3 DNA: TGTGCCAGCAGCCTCGTATCAGATACGCAGTATTTT
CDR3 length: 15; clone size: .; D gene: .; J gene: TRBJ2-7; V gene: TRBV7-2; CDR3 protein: CASSLSTVGTYEQYF; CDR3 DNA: TGTGCCAGCAGCTTATCGACAGTTGGGACCTACGAGCAGTACTTC
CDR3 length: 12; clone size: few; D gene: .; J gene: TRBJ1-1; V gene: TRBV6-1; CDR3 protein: CASAQGNTEAFF; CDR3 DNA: TGTGCCAGCGCCCAGGGGAACACTGAAGCTTTCTTT
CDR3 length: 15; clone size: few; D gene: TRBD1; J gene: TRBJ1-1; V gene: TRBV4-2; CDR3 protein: CASSQSQGASTEAFF; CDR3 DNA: TGTGCCAGCAGCCAGAGTCAGGGGGCGAGTACTGAAGCTTTCTTT
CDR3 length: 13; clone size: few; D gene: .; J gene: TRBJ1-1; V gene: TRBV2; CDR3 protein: CASSELENTEAFF; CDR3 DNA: TGTGCCAGCAGTGAATTAGAGAACACTGAAGCTTTCTTT
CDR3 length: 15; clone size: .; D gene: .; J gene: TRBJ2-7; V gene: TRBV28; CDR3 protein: CASSPPGLGTYEQYF; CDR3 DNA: TGTGCCAGCAGTCCCCCCGGACTGGGAACCTACGAGCAGTACTTC
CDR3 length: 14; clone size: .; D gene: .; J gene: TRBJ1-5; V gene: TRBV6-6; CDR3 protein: CASSSRADFKPQHF; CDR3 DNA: TGTGCCAGCAGCTCCAGGGCCGACTTCAAGCCCCAGCATTTT
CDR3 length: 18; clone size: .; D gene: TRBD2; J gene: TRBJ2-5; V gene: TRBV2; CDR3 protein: CASKTGRLAGAPAETQYF; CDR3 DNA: TGTGCCAGCAAGACAGGCCGACTAGCGGGGGCCCCCGCGGAGACCCAGTACTTC
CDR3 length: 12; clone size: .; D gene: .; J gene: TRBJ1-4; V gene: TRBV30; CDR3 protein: CAFQSAGEKLFF; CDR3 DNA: TGTGCCTTTCAGAGCGCAGGGGAAAAACTGTTTTTT
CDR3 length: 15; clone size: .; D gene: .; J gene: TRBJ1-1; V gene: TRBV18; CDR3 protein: CASSPPEYLNTEAFF; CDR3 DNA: TGTGCCAGCTCACCACCGGAGTACTTGAACACTGAAGCTTTCTTT
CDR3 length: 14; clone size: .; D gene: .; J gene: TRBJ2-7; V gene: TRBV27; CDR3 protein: CASRRGQGRYEQYF; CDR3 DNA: TGTGCCAGTCGACGTGGGCAGGGTAGATACGAGCAGTACTTC
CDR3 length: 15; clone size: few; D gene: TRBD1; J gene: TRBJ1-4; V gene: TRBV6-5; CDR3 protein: CASSGRQGSNEKLFF; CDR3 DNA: TGTGCCAGCAGTGGAAGACAGGGATCAAACGAAAAACTGTTTTTT
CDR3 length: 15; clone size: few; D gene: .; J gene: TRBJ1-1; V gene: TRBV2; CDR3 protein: CASSASGTMNTEAFF; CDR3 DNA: TGTGCCAGCAGTGCCTCGGGGACAATGAACACTGAAGCTTTCTTT
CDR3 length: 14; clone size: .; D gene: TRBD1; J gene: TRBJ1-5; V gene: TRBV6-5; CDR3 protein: CASSSTQGDQPQHF; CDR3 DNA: TGTGCCAGCAGTTCGACACAGGGGGATCAGCCCCAGCATTTT
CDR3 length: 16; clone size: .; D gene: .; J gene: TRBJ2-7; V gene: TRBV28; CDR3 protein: CASSPGGTGTLYEQYF; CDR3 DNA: TGTGCCAGCAGCCCCGGGGGGACAGGTACACTCTACGAGCAGTACTTC
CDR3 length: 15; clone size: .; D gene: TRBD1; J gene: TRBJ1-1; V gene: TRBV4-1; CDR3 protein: CASSQDEGANTEAFF; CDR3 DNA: TGCGCCAGCAGCCAAGACGAGGGGGCGAACACTGAAGCTTTCTTT
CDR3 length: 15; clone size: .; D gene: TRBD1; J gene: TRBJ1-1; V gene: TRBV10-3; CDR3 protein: CAIRDLTGENTEAFF; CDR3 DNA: TGTGCCATCAGGGACTTGACAGGGGAGAACACTGAAGCTTTCTTT
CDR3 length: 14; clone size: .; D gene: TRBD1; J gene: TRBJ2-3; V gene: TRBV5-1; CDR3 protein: CASSPGQPTDTQYF; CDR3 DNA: TGCGCCAGCAGCCCGGGACAGCCCACAGATACGCAGTATTTT
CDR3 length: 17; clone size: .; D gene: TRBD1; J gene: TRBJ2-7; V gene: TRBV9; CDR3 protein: CASSAHLTGQGYYEQYF; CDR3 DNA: TGTGCCAGCAGCGCTCACCTAACGGGACAGGGGTACTACGAGCAGTACTTC
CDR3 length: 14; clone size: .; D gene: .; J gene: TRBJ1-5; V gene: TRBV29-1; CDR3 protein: CSVVEGAWNQPQHF; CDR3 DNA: TGCAGCGTGGTCGAAGGGGCATGGAATCAGCCCCAGCATTTT
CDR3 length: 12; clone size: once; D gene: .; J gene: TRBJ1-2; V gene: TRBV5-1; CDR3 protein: CASSSEGGGYTF; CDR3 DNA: TGCGCCAGCAGTTCTGAGGGTGGCGGCTACACCTTC
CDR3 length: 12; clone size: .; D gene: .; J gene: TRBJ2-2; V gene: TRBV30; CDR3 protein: CAWRGDSGELFF; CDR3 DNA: TGTGCCTGGAGAGGGGATTCCGGGGAGCTGTTTTTT
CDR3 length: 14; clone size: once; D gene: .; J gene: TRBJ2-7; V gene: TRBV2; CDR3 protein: CASSGTRVSYEQYF; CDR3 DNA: TGTGCCAGCAGTGGTACCCGAGTCTCCTACGAGCAGTACTTC
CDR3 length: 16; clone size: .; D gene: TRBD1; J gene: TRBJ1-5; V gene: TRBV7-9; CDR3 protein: CASSNGQGVDNQPQHF; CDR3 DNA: TGTGCCAGCAGCAACGGACAGGGGGTTGACAATCAGCCCCAGCATTTT
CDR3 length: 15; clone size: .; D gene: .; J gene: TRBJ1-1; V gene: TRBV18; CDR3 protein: CASSPTTEMNTEAFF; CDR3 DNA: TGTGCCAGCTCACCAACGACAGAGATGAACACTGAAGCTTTCTTT
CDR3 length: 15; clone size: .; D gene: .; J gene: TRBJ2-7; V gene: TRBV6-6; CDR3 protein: CASSYEGRGPYEQYF; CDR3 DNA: TGTGCCAGCAGTTACGAGGGCAGGGGCCCCTACGAGCAGTACTTC
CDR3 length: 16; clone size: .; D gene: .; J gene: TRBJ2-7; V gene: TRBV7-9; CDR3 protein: CASSSTRTVGNYEQYF; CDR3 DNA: TGTGCCAGCAGTTCTACCAGGACAGTGGGGAACTACGAGCAGTACTTC